This record looks at one T cell receptor beta chain sequence and its context. TCRdb re-called the PCR reads through MiXCR, storing one row per CDR3 protein. In the table there are about 10,000 distinct CDR3 sequences, 25% to 30% of which are singletons. This specimen comes from a study of immune characterization of retroperitoneal liposarcoma. The ends were cut back, 9 bases at V and 4 bases at J, with 15 bases in the middle. CDR1 MNHNY and CDR2 SVGAGI come from the germline V gene (reference sequence). This CDR3 has 13 amino acids. Source material: tumor tissue. The rearrangement uses TRBV6-6 and TRBJ2-5; perhaps D is TRBD1 or TRBD2 (6 bases each). The receptor's source is a male donor with retroperitoneal liposarcoma. The CDR3 sequence is CASRRGAGETQYF. CDR3 sequence (DNA): TGTGCCAGTCGAAGGGGGGCCGGAGAGACCCAGTACTTC.